Listed here is a single T cell receptor (beta chain). Libraries were prepared by immunoSEQ multiplex PCR; TCRdb keeps only in-frame clonotypes and omits some of them. The profile shows under 110,000 clones, about 90% of them singletons. The data are from a study of T cell changes during pregnancy in multiple sclerosis. CDR3 length equals 12 residues. Germline V gene data show CDR1 as SGHTA and CDR2 as FQGNSA. V was pared by 2 bases and J by 9 bases, with 8 bases between. This TCR derives from a female donor with multiple sclerosis, enrolled in a pregnancy study. The chain recombines TRBV7-2 with TRBJ2-4; TRBD2 is a possible D gene (6 bases). The specimen comprised peripheral blood, sampled before pregnancy. This chain's CDR3 is CASSLPGSIQYF. Here the CDR3 DNA reads TGTGCCAGCAGCTTACCCGGGAGCATTCAGTACTTC.